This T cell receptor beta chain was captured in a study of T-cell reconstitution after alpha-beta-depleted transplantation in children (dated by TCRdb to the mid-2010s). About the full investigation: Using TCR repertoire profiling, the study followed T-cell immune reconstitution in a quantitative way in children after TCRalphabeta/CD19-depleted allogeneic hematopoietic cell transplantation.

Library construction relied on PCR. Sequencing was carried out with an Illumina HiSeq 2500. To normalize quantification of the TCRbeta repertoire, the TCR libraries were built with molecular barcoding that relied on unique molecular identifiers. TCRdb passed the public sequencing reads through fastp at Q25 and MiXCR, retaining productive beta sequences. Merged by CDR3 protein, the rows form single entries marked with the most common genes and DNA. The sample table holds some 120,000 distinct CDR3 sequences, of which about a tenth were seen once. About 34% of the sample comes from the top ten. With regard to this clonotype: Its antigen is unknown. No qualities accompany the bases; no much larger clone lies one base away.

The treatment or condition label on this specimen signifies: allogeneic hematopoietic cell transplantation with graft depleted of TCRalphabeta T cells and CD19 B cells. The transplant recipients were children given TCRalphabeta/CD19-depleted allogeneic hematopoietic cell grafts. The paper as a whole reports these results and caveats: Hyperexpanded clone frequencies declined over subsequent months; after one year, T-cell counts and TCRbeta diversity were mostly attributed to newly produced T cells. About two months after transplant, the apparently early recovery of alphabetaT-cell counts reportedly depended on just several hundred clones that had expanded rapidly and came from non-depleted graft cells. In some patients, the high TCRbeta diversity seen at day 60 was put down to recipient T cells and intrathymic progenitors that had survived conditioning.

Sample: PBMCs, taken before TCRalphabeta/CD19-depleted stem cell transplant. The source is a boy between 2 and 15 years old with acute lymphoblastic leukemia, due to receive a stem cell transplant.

The nucleotide sequence is given as TGTGCCAGCAGTCAAACAGACAGGGCCAAAAACATTCAGTACTTC. Its protein is CASSQTDRAKNIQYF. The V and J genes are TRBV12-3 or TRBV12-4 and TRBJ2-4; possibly the D gene is TRBD1, per 6 matching bases. V loses 5 bases, J loses 1 base, and the germline ends lie 12 bases apart. The CDR3 runs 15 amino acids, cysteine and phenylalanine included. The only DNA kept is the CDR3, 45 bases in frame from the first base.